This T cell receptor (beta chain) is from a study of T cells in Graves' hyperthyroidism and ophthalmopathy. Overall study context: Any treatment followed the collection of peripheral blood at initial diagnosis. Findings and caveats of the study: From stable hyperthyroidism, ophthalmopathy was separated by a 13 V-J model.

This clonotype has a count of ten or more. The antigen remains unidentified. What was amplified from RNA transcripts were TCR beta CDR3 regions. Carried out on the TCR CDR3, a first-round RT-PCR used the HTBI primer set. TCRdb independently ran MiXCR on the multiplex PCR reads; one entry per CDR3 protein. The sample includes hundreds of thousands of distinct CDR3 sequences, approximately 15% seen only once; the top ten take approximately 30%. The CDR3 covers 15 residues. Germline CDR1 is MNHEY and CDR2 is SMNVEV (reference sequence). V lost 1 base and J lost 1, with 10 bases in between. The sequence came from a woman in her 30s with Graves' hyperthyroidism. The chain couples TRBV27 to TRBJ2-5; no firm D call. The sample taken for sequencing was blood. This chain's CDR3 is CASSLWVGSQETQYF. CDR3 nucleotides: TGTGCCAGCAGTTTATGGGTCGGTAGCCAAGAGACCCAGTACTTC.